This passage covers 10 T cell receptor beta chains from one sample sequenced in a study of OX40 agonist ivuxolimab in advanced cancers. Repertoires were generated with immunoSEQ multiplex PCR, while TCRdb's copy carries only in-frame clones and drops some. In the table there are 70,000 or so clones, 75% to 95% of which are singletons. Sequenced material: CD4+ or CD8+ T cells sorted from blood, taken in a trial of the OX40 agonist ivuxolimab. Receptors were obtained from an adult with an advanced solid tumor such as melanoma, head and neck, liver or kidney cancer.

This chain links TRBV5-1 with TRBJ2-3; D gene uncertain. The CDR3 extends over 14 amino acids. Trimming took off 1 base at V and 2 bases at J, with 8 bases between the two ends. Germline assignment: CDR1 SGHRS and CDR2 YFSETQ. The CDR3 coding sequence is TGCGCCAGCAGCTTGTTTGGTTTCACAGATACGCAGTATTTT. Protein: CASSLFGFTDTQYF.

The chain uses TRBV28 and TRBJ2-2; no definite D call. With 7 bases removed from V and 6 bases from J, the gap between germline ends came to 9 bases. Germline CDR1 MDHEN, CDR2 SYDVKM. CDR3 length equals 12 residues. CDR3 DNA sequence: TGTGCCAGCACCACCGGCGCCGGGGAGCTGTTTTTT. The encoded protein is CASTTGAGELFF.

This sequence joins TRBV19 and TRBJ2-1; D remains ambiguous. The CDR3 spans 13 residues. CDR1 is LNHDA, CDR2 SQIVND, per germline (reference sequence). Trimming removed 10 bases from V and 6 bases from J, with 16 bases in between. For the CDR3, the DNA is TGTGCCACCGCTCAAGCAGTAATCAATGAGCAGTTCTTC. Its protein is CATAQAVINEQFF.

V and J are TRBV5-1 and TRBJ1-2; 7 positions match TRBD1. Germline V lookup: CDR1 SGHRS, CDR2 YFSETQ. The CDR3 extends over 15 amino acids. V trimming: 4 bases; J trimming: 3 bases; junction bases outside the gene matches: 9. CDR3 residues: CASSETGQDYYGYTF. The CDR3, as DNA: TGCGCCAGCAGCGAAACCGGACAGGACTACTATGGCTACACCTTC. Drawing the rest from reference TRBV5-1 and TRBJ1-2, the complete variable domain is KAGVTQTPRYLIKTRGQQVTLSCSPISGHRSVSWYQQTPGQGLQFLFEYFSETQRNKGNFPGRFSGRQFSNSRSEMNVSTLELGDSALYLCASSETGQDYYGYTFGSGTRLTVV.

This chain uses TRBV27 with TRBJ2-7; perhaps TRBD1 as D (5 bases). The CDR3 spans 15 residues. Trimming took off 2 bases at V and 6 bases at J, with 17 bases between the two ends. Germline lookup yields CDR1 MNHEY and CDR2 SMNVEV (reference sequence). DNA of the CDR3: TGTGCCAGCAGTTTAATGGCAGTAGGGGTCGGCGAGCAGTACTTC. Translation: CASSLMAVGVGEQYF.

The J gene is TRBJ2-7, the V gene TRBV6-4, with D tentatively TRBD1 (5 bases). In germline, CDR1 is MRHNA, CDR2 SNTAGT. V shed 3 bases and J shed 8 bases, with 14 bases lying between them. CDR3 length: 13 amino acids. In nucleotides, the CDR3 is TGTGCCAGCAGTGAAGCCCAGGGTTTTAAGCAGTACTTC. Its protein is CASSEAQGFKQYF.

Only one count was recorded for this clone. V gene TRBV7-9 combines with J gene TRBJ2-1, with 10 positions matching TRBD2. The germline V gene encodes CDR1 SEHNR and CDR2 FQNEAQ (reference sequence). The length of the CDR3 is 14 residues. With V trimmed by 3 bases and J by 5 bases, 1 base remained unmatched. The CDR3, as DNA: TGTGCCAGCAGCTTGCTAGCGGGAGACAATGAGCAGTTCTTC. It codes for CASSLLAGDNEQFF.

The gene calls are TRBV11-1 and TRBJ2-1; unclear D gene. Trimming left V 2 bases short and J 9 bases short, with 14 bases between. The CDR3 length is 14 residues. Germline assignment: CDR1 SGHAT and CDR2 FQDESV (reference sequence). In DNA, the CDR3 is TGTGCCAGCAGCTTAAGGGCTGGTTGGGGTGAGCAGTTCTTC. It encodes CASSLRAGWGEQFF. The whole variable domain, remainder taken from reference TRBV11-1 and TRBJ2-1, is EAEVAQSPRYKITEKSQAVAFWCDPISGHATLYWYRQILGQGPELLVQFQDESVVDDSQLPKDRFSAERLKGVDSTLKIQPAELGDSAMYLCASSLRAGWGEQFFGPGTRLTVL.

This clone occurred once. In DNA form, the CDR3 reads TGTGCCAGCGGAAGACTAGCGAACACCGGGGAGCTGTTTTTT. Encoded protein: CASGRLANTGELFF. The chain joins TRBV7-2 to TRBJ2-2; a weak D match, TRBD2 (6 bases). The CDR3 loop spans 14 amino acids. CDR1 is SGHTA, CDR2 FQGNSA, per germline. The V end was cut by 8 bases, the J end by 0 bases, with 10 bases between.

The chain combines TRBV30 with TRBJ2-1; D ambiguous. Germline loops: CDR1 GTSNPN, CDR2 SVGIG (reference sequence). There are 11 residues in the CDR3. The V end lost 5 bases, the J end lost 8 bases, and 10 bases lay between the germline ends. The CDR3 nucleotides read TGTGCCTGGGGCGGAGAGGATGAGCAGTTCTTC. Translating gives CAWGGEDEQFF.